This is a list of T cell receptor beta chains from one sample in a study. In TCRdb, the 5' RACE reads were re-called with MiXCR into one record per CDR3 protein. The table lists some 62,000 distinct CDR3 sequences, about 22% of them singletons, with 2.5% to 3.5% in the top ten. Material for sequencing was memory CD4+ T cells sorted from a lymph node. Every receptor here comes from a female donor with breast cancer. Both conserved end residues are part of each CDR3. Each record gives: D gene, clone size, J gene, V gene, CDR3 protein, CDR3 DNA. A D gene is named only where the DNA matches it firmly. Part of the rows lack a size; the others show once, few, many or a class for expanded clones.

>NA|NA|TRBJ1-2|TRBV28
CASTGGGTNYGYAF
TGTGCCAGCACCGGGGGGGGAACTAACTATGGCTACGCCTTC
>NA|NA|TRBJ2-2|TRBV5-1
CASSLVLGAATGELFF
TGCGCCAGCAGCTTGGTACTAGGGGCAGCCACCGGGGAGCTGTTTTTT
>NA|NA|TRBJ2-3|TRBV4-2
CASSPSRAGAGTDTQYF
TGTGCCAGCAGCCCGTCTAGGGCGGGGGCCGGCACAGATACGCAGTATTTT
>NA|few|TRBJ2-1|TRBV5-1
CASSQIASYNEQFF
TGCGCCAGCAGCCAAATAGCGAGCTACAATGAGCAGTTCTTC
>TRBD1|few|TRBJ2-7|TRBV7-6
CASGSPYRGTGRHEQYF
TGTGCCTCTGGATCCCCATATAGGGGGACAGGGAGGCACGAGCAGTACTTC
>NA|few|TRBJ2-4|TRBV24-1
CATSDPREKGGNIQYF
TGTGCCACCAGTGACCCCCGAGAAAAGGGAGGAAACATTCAGTACTTC
>TRBD1|few|TRBJ2-7|TRBV5-1
CASSLGTGTYEQYF
TGCGCCAGCAGCTTGGGGACAGGCACTTACGAGCAGTACTTC
>NA|NA|TRBJ1-6|TRBV6-2/TRBV6-3
CASRKWEVASPLHF
TGTGCCAGCAGGAAATGGGAAGTGGCTTCACCCCTCCACTTT
>TRBD2|NA|TRBJ2-1|TRBV20-1
CNARSGGPGNEQFF
TGCAATGCTAGGAGCGGGGGGCCGGGCAATGAGCAGTTCTTC
>NA|few|TRBJ2-3|TRBV20-1
CSATPGGHPPADTQYF
TGCAGTGCTACCCCTGGGGGGCATCCCCCCGCAGATACGCAGTATTTT
>NA|NA|TRBJ1-1|TRBV11-3
CASSLGVGEAFF
TGTGCCAGCAGCTTAGGGGTCGGTGAAGCTTTCTTT
>TRBD1|many|TRBJ1-2|TRBV20-1
CSAPSPGGAYGYTF
TGCAGTGCCCCTAGCCCAGGGGGGGCATATGGCTACACCTTC
>NA|few|TRBJ2-3|TRBV4-2
CASSQDKGDTQYF
TGTGCCAGCAGCCAAGATAAGGGCGATACGCAGTATTTT
>NA|few|TRBJ2-3|TRBV7-9
CASSLAGGEDTQYF
TGTGCCAGCAGCTTAGCTGGAGGAGAAGATACGCAGTATTTT
>NA|many|TRBJ1-2|TRBV5-1
CASSDKDGSNYGYTF
TGCGCCAGCAGCGATAAGGACGGGTCCAACTATGGCTACACCTTC
>NA|NA|TRBJ1-5|TRBV20-1
CSAALGGSPNQPQHF
TGCAGTGCTGCCCTCGGGGGGAGTCCCAATCAGCCCCAGCATTTT
>NA|few|TRBJ1-5|TRBV18
CASSPGRNNQPQHF
TGTGCCAGCTCACCGGGCAGGAACAATCAGCCCCAGCATTTT
>NA|once|TRBJ1-6|TRBV19
CASSRQGSITHF
TGTGCCAGTAGTCGTCAGGGTTCGATCACTCACTTT
>TRBD1|NA|TRBJ2-6|TRBV7-8
CASSFPGGEAGANVLTF
TGTGCCAGCAGCTTCCCAGGGGGCGAAGCTGGGGCCAACGTCCTGACTTTC
>NA|NA|TRBJ2-6|TRBV6-1
CASASPIGTNVLTF
TGTGCCAGCGCGAGCCCTATTGGAACCAACGTCCTGACTTTC
>NA|few|TRBJ1-2|TRBV7-2
CASSLAGSFYGYTF
TGTGCCAGCAGCTTGGCAGGCAGCTTCTATGGCTACACCTTC
>NA|NA|TRBJ2-1|TRBV20-1
CSASKDWNNEQFF
TGCAGTGCTAGCAAGGACTGGAACAATGAGCAGTTCTTC
>NA|few|TRBJ1-2|TRBV6-1
CASSDSRSGASGYTF
TGTGCCAGCAGTGATAGCCGGTCGGGGGCCAGTGGCTACACCTTC
>TRBD2|few|TRBJ2-1|TRBV6-2/TRBV6-3
CATKEGSGVYNEQFF
TGTGCCACCAAAGAGGGGAGCGGGGTTTACAATGAGCAGTTCTTC
>NA|NA|TRBJ1-5|TRBV24-1
CATSRLGAEINSNQPQHF
TGTGCCACCAGTCGCTTGGGGGCGGAAATTAATAGCAATCAGCCCCAGCATTTT
>TRBD1|hyperexpanded|TRBJ1-1|TRBV11-3
CASSHRQGLNTEAFF
TGTGCCAGCAGCCACAGACAGGGGCTGAACACTGAAGCTTTCTTT
>TRBD1|NA|TRBJ2-2|TRBV7-7
CASSPTGAGELFF
TGTGCTAGCAGCCCGACAGGGGCCGGGGAGCTGTTTTTT
>NA|few|TRBJ2-3|TRBV5-1
CASSLGVSSTDTQYF
TGCGCCAGCAGCCTCGGAGTCTCTAGCACAGATACGCAGTATTTT
>NA|many|TRBJ1-3|TRBV20-1
CSARDLRAGNTIYF
TGCAGTGCTAGAGATTTGAGGGCTGGAAACACCATATATTTT
>NA|many|TRBJ2-6|TRBV28
CASSLSGAGANVLTF
TGTGCCAGCAGTTTATCAGGGGCTGGGGCCAACGTCCTGACTTTC